A single sample gave rise to the 28 T cell receptor beta chains below, sequenced in a study of control samples from healthy donors and cancer patients. TCRdb's table, derived via immunoSEQ multiplex PCR, lists solely in-frame clones and lacks some. The sample holds around 130,000 clones, less than 95% seen once. Sequencing used blood. All receptors derive from a man between 18 and 29 years old in good health.

V gene TRBV6-1 combines with J gene TRBJ1-6; TRBD1 aligns across 7 bases. Germline values: CDR1 MNHNS, CDR2 SASEGT. J was trimmed by 0 bases and V by 3 bases; bases with no gene match: 5. The CDR3 consists of 17 residues. In nucleotides, the CDR3 is TGTGCCAGCAGTGACCCGACAGGGAGCTCCTATAATTCACCCCTCCACTTT. This encodes CASSDPTGSSYNSPLHF.

The chain couples TRBV7-6 to TRBJ2-1, with D uncertain. CDR1 and CDR2 from the germline V gene are SGHVS and FNYEAQ. This CDR3 region has 17 residues. V was pared by 1 base and J by 0 bases, with 13 bases between. The CDR3 DNA reads as TGTGCCAGCAGCTTAGAGCTCCGCCCGAGCTCCTACAATGAGCAGTTCTTC. It encodes CASSLELRPSSYNEQFF.

The rearrangement joins TRBV11-2 to TRBJ2-3; D is unclear. There are 15 residues in the CDR3. V lost 5 bases to trimming and J lost 2 bases, with 14 bases between them. Germline loops: CDR1 SGHAT, CDR2 FQNNGV. CDR3 in amino acids: CASSKNHKHTDTQYF. In DNA form, the CDR3 reads TGTGCCAGCAGCAAAAATCACAAACACACAGATACGCAGTATTTT.

The J gene is TRBJ2-1, the V gene TRBV2; 7 nucleotides agree with TRBD2. Germline values: CDR1 SNHLY, CDR2 FYNNEI. The CDR3 extends over 15 amino acids. The ends lost 6 bases at V and 5 bases at J; junction bases unmatched: 10. The CDR3 spells CASSVGLAANNEQFF. The DNA for the CDR3 is TGTGCCAGCAGCGTTGGGCTAGCGGCTAACAATGAGCAGTTCTTC. Supplemented by reference TRBV2 and TRBJ2-1, the full variable domain reads EPEVTQTPSHQVTQMGQEVILRCVPISNHLYFYWYRQILGQKVEFLVSFYNNEISEKSEIFDDQFSVERPDGSNFTLKIRSTKLEDSAMYFCASSVGLAANNEQFFGPGTRLTVL.

V gene TRBV20-1 combines with J gene TRBJ1-4; tentative D call: TRBD1 (5 bases). This CDR3 has 13 amino acids. The germline V and J ends were trimmed by 3 bases and 15 bases, with 20 bases remaining between them. Germline V gene data show CDR1 as DFQATT and CDR2 as SNEGSKA (reference sequence). This CDR3 reads CSASSVGRGGVFF. CDR3 nucleotide sequence: TGCAGTGCTAGTTCCGTAGGTCGCGGAGGGGTGTTTTTT.

This clone was picked up one time. The rearrangement uses TRBV9 and TRBJ1-2; 9 bases align to TRBD1. The CDR3 has 15 amino acids. CDR1 and CDR2 (germline): SGDLS, YYNGEE. J lost 8 bases, V lost 3 bases, and 11 bases had no gene match. In nucleotides, the CDR3 is TGTGCCAGCAGCGGAAGGGACAGGGTGTTTGACGGCTACACCTTC. It specifies CASSGRDRVFDGYTF.

V gene TRBV6-5 combines with J gene TRBJ2-2; the D gene is possibly TRBD1 (5 bases). The CDR3 loop spans 13 amino acids. The V end lost 7 bases, the J end lost 7 bases, and 13 bases lay between the germline ends. CDR1 and CDR2 from the germline V gene are MNHEY and SVGAGI. The CDR3 here is CASTRTTHGELFF. CDR3 bases: TGTGCCAGCACGCGGACAACACACGGGGAGCTGTTTTTT.

The rearrangement joins TRBV5-6 to TRBJ2-2; D remains ambiguous. The CDR3 contains 14 residues. V shed 3 bases and J shed 2 bases, with 8 bases lying between them. Germline CDR1 and CDR2: SGHDT and YYEEEE. The CDR3 loop is CASSYDPNTGELFF. The CDR3 coding sequence is TGTGCCAGCAGCTATGACCCCAACACCGGGGAGCTGTTTTTT.

The gene calls are TRBV7-2 and TRBJ2-2; D is unclear. The CDR3 totals 11 residues. The V gene lost 3 bases and the J gene lost 7 bases, with 3 bases spanning the gap. Per germline, CDR1 SGHTA and CDR2 FQGNSA. The CDR3 is CASSLVGELFF. CDR3 nucleotides: TGTGCCAGCAGCTTGGTCGGGGAGCTGTTTTTT.

The chain recombines TRBV5-6 with TRBJ2-7; maybe TRBD1 (5 bases). Per the germline V gene, CDR1 is SGHDT and CDR2 is YYEEEE. Trimming stripped 4 bases from V and 6 bases from J, with 20 bases between. The CDR3 loop spans 15 amino acids. The CDR3 loop reads CASSADQGLLGEQYF. The DNA of the CDR3 is TGTGCCAGCAGCGCGGATCAGGGTCTACTGGGCGAGCAGTACTTC.

This sequence joins TRBV30 and TRBJ1-5, with TRBD1 matching over 12 bases. This CDR3 spans 15 amino acids. The germline CDR1 and CDR2 sequences are GTSNPN and SVGIG (reference sequence). V lost 1 base and J lost 7; bases outside the gene matches: 5. CDR3 sequence (DNA): TGTGCCTGGAGTGACGGGACAGGGGGCAGACAGCCCCAGCATTTT. This sequence encodes CAWSDGTGGRQPQHF.

The chain links TRBV2 to TRBJ1-6; TRBD1 matches 7 bases. Unmatched junction bases numbered 9, after V lost 6 bases and J lost 7 bases. Germline CDR1 reads SNHLY; CDR2 reads FYNNEI. CDR3 size: 15 residues. As DNA, the CDR3 is TGTGCCAGCAGCTCAGACAGGGCTCGCAATTCACCCCTCCACTTT. Translating gives CASSSDRARNSPLHF.

Comments on this clone: At one end the junction does not follow the germline gene, possibly because of a read error. The rearrangement uses TRBV5-1 and TRBJ1-1; 7 nucleotides line up with TRBD1. CDR3 length: 11 residues. The germline V gene has CDR1 SGHRS and CDR2 YFSETQ. As DNA, the CDR3 is TGCGCCGGCAGGGGGGACTCTGAAGCTTTCTTT. Its protein product is CAGRGDSEAFF.

This rearrangement joins TRBV5-4 to TRBJ2-2; TRBD1 might be the D (6 bases). The germline V gene has CDR1 SGHNT and CDR2 YYREEE (reference sequence). The CDR3 totals 15 residues. Trimming took off 4 bases at V and 1 base at J, with 11 bases between the two ends. The CDR3 DNA sequence: TGTGCCAGCAGCCCAACAGGGAAGAACACCGGGGAGCTGTTTTTT. It specifies CASSPTGKNTGELFF.

Regarding this clone: Other nucleotide sequences in the sample specify the same CDR3. The V and J genes are TRBV18 and TRBJ1-1, with TRBD1 matching over 7 bases. The length of the CDR3 is 12 residues. The germline gives CDR1 KGHSH, CDR2 LQKENI. Trimming at V came to 1 base and at J to 8 bases, leaving 1 base not matched to a gene. Here the CDR3 reads CASSPRTGEAFF. CDR3 bases: TGTGCCAGCTCACCACGGACAGGCGAAGCTTTCTTT.

V and J are TRBV6-6 and TRBJ2-5; D unresolved. Deletions cut 0 bases from V and 2 bases from J, with 7 bases between. CDR1 and CDR2 from the germline V gene are MNHNY and SVGAGI (reference sequence). This CDR3 region has 14 residues. The CDR3: CASSYSHNQETQYF. In DNA form, the CDR3 reads TGTGCCAGCAGTTACTCGCACAATCAAGAGACCCAGTACTTC.

The chain is built from TRBV5-1 and TRBJ1-6, with a possible D match to TRBD1 (5 bases). CDR3 length: 15 residues. Trimming left V 2 bases short and J 7 bases short, with 13 bases between. Germline V gene data show CDR1 as SGHRS and CDR2 as YFSETQ. The CDR3 reads CASSFTPGWNSPLHF. Here the CDR3 DNA reads TGCGCCAGCAGCTTTACTCCAGGGTGGAATTCACCCCTCCACTTT.

The chain combines TRBV5-4 with TRBJ2-3; no clear D gene. Trimming removed 4 bases from V and 2 bases from J, with 14 bases in between. The CDR3 is 15 amino acids. Germline V gives CDR1 SGHNT, CDR2 YYREEE (reference sequence). The CDR3 bases are TGTGCCAGCAGCCCCCTCCCGACAACCACAGATACGCAGTATTTT. Amino acids: CASSPLPTTTDTQYF.

The chain couples TRBV5-4 to TRBJ2-3; no clear D gene. This CDR3 is built from 15 residues. Trimming cost V 4 bases and J 0 bases, with 12 bases left between them. Germline loops: CDR1 SGHNT, CDR2 YYREEE (reference sequence). The CDR3 DNA follows: TGTGCCAGCAGCCCCACGCAACGGAGCACAGATACGCAGTATTTT. Its protein is CASSPTQRSTDTQYF.

The gene calls are TRBV5-1 and TRBJ1-2; D remains unclear. CDR3 length: 15 amino acids. In germline, CDR1 is SGHRS, CDR2 YFSETQ. The V and J ends lost 3 bases and 7 bases respectively, with 19 bases between them. Written as DNA, the CDR3 is TGCGCCAGCAGCTCCAGCGTCGAGGGCCTGAGTGGCTACACCTTC. Translation gives CASSSSVEGLSGYTF.

This chain links TRBV27 with TRBJ1-2; D possibly corresponds to TRBD1 (5 bases). CDR1 is MNHEY, CDR2 SMNVEV, per germline (reference sequence). The CDR3 loop spans 13 amino acids. Trimming left V 3 bases short and J 5 bases short, with 10 bases between. Here the CDR3 DNA reads TGTGCCAGCAGTTTCACGGGGGGGTATGGCTACACCTTC. This translates into CASSFTGGYGYTF.

The chain has TRBV24-1 and TRBJ2-1; D is possibly TRBD1 or TRBD2 (5 bases each). Germline V gene lookup returns CDR1 KGHDR and CDR2 SFDVKD. Trimming removed 9 bases at V and 5 bases at J, with 10 bases between. There are 12 residues in the CDR3. The CDR3 DNA reads TGTGCCACCGGGACGGAGCACAATGAGCAGTTCTTC. Translating it yields CATGTEHNEQFF.

V gene TRBV9 combines with J gene TRBJ1-5, with D maybe TRBD1 (5 bases). The V end lost 7 bases, the J end lost 4 bases, and 9 bases lay between the germline ends. Germline V gives CDR1 SGDLS, CDR2 YYNGEE. The CDR3 totals 12 residues. CDR3 sequence (DNA): TGTGCCAGCGGGGGGGGAAATCAGCCCCAGCATTTT. Protein: CASGGGNQPQHF.

This clone has only one observation. The chain couples TRBV4-1 to TRBJ1-1, with D possibly TRBD1 on 5 matching bases. This CDR3 contains 16 residues. The ends were cut back, 0 bases at V and 5 bases at J, with 16 bases in the middle. The germline V gene encodes CDR1 MGHRA and CDR2 YSYEKL. CDR3 loop: CASSQDRLGESTEAFF. The CDR3 DNA reads as TGCGCCAGCAGCCAAGATCGCCTGGGGGAGAGTACTGAAGCTTTCTTT.

This clone was detected once. The J gene is TRBJ1-2, the V gene TRBV7-2; D is perhaps TRBD1 (5 bases). This CDR3 is built from 15 residues. V lost 2 bases and J 5 bases, leaving 15 bases between the germline ends. The germline CDR1 and CDR2 sequences are SGHTA and FQGNSA. In nucleotides, the CDR3 is TGTGCCAGCAGCTTATTTGGTGACAGAAAGTATGGCTACACCTTC. It encodes CASSLFGDRKYGYTF.

This chain uses TRBV3-1 (or the pseudogene TRBV3-2) with TRBJ2-3; 9 nucleotides align to TRBD2. The CDR3 is 16 residues long. CDR1 LGHDT and CDR2 YNNKEL come from the germline V gene (reference sequence). V shed 1 base, J shed 5 bases, and the junction held 7 bases outside the gene matches. This CDR3 is CASSQVAGGRRDTQYF. The CDR3 DNA sequence: TGTGCCAGCAGCCAAGTGGCGGGGGGGCGGCGAGATACGCAGTATTTT.

V gene TRBV12-5 combines with J gene TRBJ2-3; the match to TRBD2 covers 14 bases. Germline loops: CDR1 LGHNT, CDR2 FRNRAP. The length of the CDR3 is 14 residues. Trimming cost V 5 bases and J 8 bases; bases outside gene matches: 3. CDR3 in DNA: TGTGCTAGTGGTGTGGGACTAGCGGGGGCTACGCAGTATTTT. Its protein product is CASGVGLAGATQYF.

This chain joins TRBV6-2 or TRBV6-3 and TRBJ2-2; 11 bases fit TRBD2. The V and J ends lost 5 bases and 4 bases, in that order; junction bases with no gene match: 9. The CDR3 loop spans 17 amino acids. CDR1 and CDR2 from the germline V gene are MNHEY and SVGEGT. The CDR3 loop reads CASSILRLAGGTGELFF. CDR3 DNA: TGTGCCAGCAGTATCCTTCGGCTAGCGGGGGGCACCGGGGAGCTGTTTTTT.